These 27 T cell receptor beta chains originate from one sample sequenced in a study of OX40 agonist ivuxolimab in advanced cancers. Profiling relied on immunoSEQ multiplex PCR, and the TCRdb table lists in-frame clones only, not all of them. The sample includes 90,000 to 95,000 clones, 70% to 90% seen only once; the top ten take approximately 4.8%. Sequenced material: CD4+ or CD8+ T cells sorted from blood, taken in a trial of the OX40 agonist ivuxolimab. All receptors come from an adult with an advanced solid tumor such as melanoma, head and neck, liver or kidney cancer.

About this clone itself: The germline gene is not matched at one end of the junction; a read error may be the cause. The chain combines TRBV6-5 with TRBJ2-6, with D tentatively TRBD1 (6 bases). This CDR3 is 15 amino acids long. The germline CDR1 and CDR2 sequences are MNHEY and SVGAGI. The CDR3, as DNA: TGTGCCACCAGTACAGGGCGCTCTGGGGCCAACGTCCTGACTTTC. Its translation is CATSTGRSGANVLTF.

The chain carries TRBV6-1 and TRBJ1-1; D call uncertain. Germline CDR1 reads MNHNS; CDR2 reads SASEGT. The CDR3 has 15 amino acids. With 1 base removed from V and 1 base from J, the gap between germline ends came to 10 bases. CDR3 nucleotide sequence: TGTGCCAGCAGTGAAGGACCTATGCCGAACACTGAAGCTTTCTTT. It yields the protein CASSEGPMPNTEAFF.

This chain connects TRBV5-5 to TRBJ1-1; D is unclear. The V gene's germline CDR1 is SGHKS and CDR2 YYEKEE (reference sequence). Trimming removed 2 bases from V and 1 base from J, with 12 bases in between. The CDR3 length is 15 residues. This CDR3 reads CASSFFAGENTEAFF. The CDR3 DNA sequence: TGTGCCAGCAGCTTCTTTGCAGGAGAGAACACTGAAGCTTTCTTT.

V gene TRBV10-3 combines with J gene TRBJ2-1; TRBD1 is a possible D gene (5 bases). The CDR3 has 15 residues. Between the trimmed V and J ends, which lost 0 bases and 1 base, there was a span of 7 bases. CDR1 is ENHRY and CDR2 is SYGVKD in the germline V gene. CDR3 loop: CAISESGLSYNEQFF. CDR3 sequence (DNA): TGTGCCATCAGTGAGTCGGGGCTTTCCTACAATGAGCAGTTCTTC.

This sequence joins TRBV19 and TRBJ2-1, with TRBD1 matching over 7 bases. CDR1 and CDR2 from the germline V gene are LNHDA and SQIVND (reference sequence). Trimming took 7 bases from V and 4 from J; bases not matched to a gene: 7. This CDR3 spans 14 amino acids. The CDR3 sequence: CASKRQGSYNEQFF. DNA of the CDR3: TGTGCCAGTAAGCGACAGGGTTCTTACAATGAGCAGTTCTTC.

The sample holds a few counts of this clone. The V and J genes are TRBV14 and TRBJ1-1, with D unclear. This CDR3 has 15 amino acids. Per germline, CDR1 SGHDN and CDR2 FVKESK. Trimming took off 4 bases at V and 2 bases at J, with 14 bases between the two ends. The CDR3 here is CASSPQESLNTEAFF. CDR3 nucleotides: TGTGCCAGCAGCCCTCAGGAATCACTTAACACTGAAGCTTTCTTT. Drawing the rest from reference TRBV14 and TRBJ1-1, the complete variable domain is EAGVTQFPSHSVIEKGQTVTLRCDPISGHDNLYWYRRVMGKEIKFLLHFVKESKQDESGMPNNRFLAERTGGTYSTLKVQPAELEDSGVYFCASSPQESLNTEAFFGQGTRLTVV.

V usage is TRBV2 and J usage is TRBJ2-7, with a possible D match to TRBD2 (6 bases). Germline V gene sequence: CDR1 SNHLY, CDR2 FYNNEI. V was trimmed by 7 bases and J by 6 bases, leaving 10 bases between them. The CDR3 is 11 amino acids. The CDR3 nucleotides are TGTGCCAGCACTCGGACTACCGAGCAGTACTTC. Translating gives CASTRTTEQYF.

The rearrangement joins TRBV5-5 to TRBJ2-3, with 8 bases that match TRBD1. This CDR3 contains 16 residues. The ends lost 0 bases at V and 0 bases at J; junction bases unmatched: 3. From germline, CDR1 is SGHKS and CDR2 YYEKEE (reference sequence). CDR3 nucleotide sequence: TGTGCCAGCAGCTTGGACAGGGGGTCTAGCACAGATACGCAGTATTTT. This sequence encodes CASSLDRGSSTDTQYF.

The chain recombines TRBV2 with TRBJ2-3, with D unclear. The germline CDR1 and CDR2 sequences are SNHLY and FYNNEI. The V end was cut by 4 bases, the J end by 0 bases, with 8 bases between. The CDR3 spans 14 residues. The CDR3 protein is CASSVFRSTDTQYF. CDR3 in DNA: TGTGCCAGCAGTGTCTTTAGGAGCACAGATACGCAGTATTTT.

The chain links TRBV7-9 to TRBJ1-2; D uncertain. Germline-derived CDR1 and CDR2 are SEHNR and FQNEAQ (reference sequence). The V gene lost 2 bases and the J gene lost 2 bases, with 6 bases spanning the gap. This CDR3 is 13 amino acids long. The CDR3 protein is CASSLSLNYGYTF. The CDR3 DNA reads as TGTGCCAGCAGCTTATCCCTGAACTATGGCTACACCTTC.

The genes are TRBV6-5 and TRBJ1-2; 7 nucleotides align to TRBD1. The V gene end was trimmed by 6 bases and the J gene end by 6 bases; junction bases not matched to a gene: 4. Germline lookup yields CDR1 MNHEY and CDR2 SVGAGI. This CDR3 is built from 12 residues. This CDR3 is CASREDRDGYTF. The CDR3 coding sequence is TGTGCCAGCAGAGAAGACAGGGATGGCTACACCTTC.

The rearrangement links TRBV30 to TRBJ2-7, with 10 bases aligning to TRBD2. The V gene end was trimmed by 3 bases and the J gene end by 5 bases; junction bases not matched to a gene: 7. CDR1 is GTSNPN and CDR2 is SVGIG in the germline V gene (reference sequence). This CDR3 has 14 amino acids. The CDR3 DNA reads TGTGCCTGGAGGGCCCTAGCGGGAGAACACGAGCAGTACTTC. Translating it yields CAWRALAGEHEQYF.

This chain connects TRBV2 to TRBJ2-4; D possibly uses TRBD1 or TRBD2 (5 bases each). CDR3 length equals 13 residues. Trimming cost V 7 bases and J 5 bases, with 12 bases left between them. Per germline, CDR1 SNHLY and CDR2 FYNNEI. The CDR3, as DNA: TGTGCCAGCATCCGGGACGTAGAAAACATTCAGTACTTC. Its protein product is CASIRDVENIQYF. Drawing the rest from reference TRBV2 and TRBJ2-4, the complete variable domain is EPEVTQTPSHQVTQMGQEVILRCVPISNHLYFYWYRQILGQKVEFLVSFYNNEISEKSEIFDDQFSVERPDGSNFTLKIRSTKLEDSAMYFCASIRDVENIQYFGAGTRLSVL.

This chain connects TRBV30 to TRBJ2-2; 8 bases fit TRBD2. Germline V gene sequence: CDR1 GTSNPN, CDR2 SVGIG (reference sequence). The CDR3 totals 13 residues. With V trimmed by 4 bases and J by 6 bases, 4 bases remained unmatched. The CDR3 region is CAWNGLAAGELFF. The CDR3 DNA reads TGTGCCTGGAATGGACTAGCCGCCGGGGAGCTGTTTTTT.

The rearrangement joins TRBV27 to TRBJ1-1, with 7 bases lining up with TRBD1. Trimming at V came to 8 bases and at J to 2 bases, leaving 17 bases not matched to a gene. CDR1 is MNHEY, CDR2 SMNVEV, per germline (reference sequence). CDR3 size: 17 residues. CDR3 region: CASWDGLRGQVNTEAFF. CDR3 nucleotides: TGTGCCAGCTGGGACGGCCTACGTGGACAGGTTAACACTGAAGCTTTCTTT.

V usage is TRBV7-9 and J usage is TRBJ2-1, with TRBD1 identical over 9 bases. Germline V gene sequence: CDR1 SEHNR, CDR2 FQNEAQ (reference sequence). The CDR3 extends over 16 amino acids. V was clipped by 5 bases and J by 8 bases; unmatched bases: 13. CDR3 in amino acids: CASSTRPGQGNYEQFF. CDR3 in DNA: TGTGCCAGCAGCACCCGCCCGGGACAGGGCAATTATGAGCAGTTCTTC.

V usage is TRBV5-1 and J usage is TRBJ1-1; no clear D. Germline CDR1 reads SGHRS; CDR2 reads YFSETQ. The CDR3 runs 14 residues. V gave up 0 bases and J gave up 0 bases, with 6 bases separating them. The CDR3 DNA follows: TGCGCCAGCAGCTTGGCGCTCGTGAACACTGAAGCTTTCTTT. Translated, it gives CASSLALVNTEAFF.

The gene calls are TRBV19 and TRBJ2-1; no clear D gene. CDR3 size: 15 residues. Germline lookup yields CDR1 LNHDA and CDR2 SQIVND (reference sequence). Deletions cut 2 bases from V and 0 bases from J, with 8 bases between. The CDR3 coding sequence is TGTGCCAGTAGTATACAGCCGCGCTCCTACAATGAGCAGTTCTTC. This codes for CASSIQPRSYNEQFF.

V is TRBV11-1 and J is TRBJ2-1, with no clear D. Germline values: CDR1 SGHAT, CDR2 FQDESV (reference sequence). Deletions cut 5 bases from V and 0 bases from J, with 14 bases between. The CDR3 loop spans 16 amino acids. The CDR3 DNA reads TGTGCCAGCAGCCTTGCCCTTGACGGCTCCTACAATGAGCAGTTCTTC. Amino acids: CASSLALDGSYNEQFF.

This chain links TRBV19 with TRBJ2-1, with D uncertain. Trimming stripped 1 base from V and 1 base from J, with 8 bases between. The V gene's germline CDR1 is LNHDA and CDR2 SQIVND (reference sequence). CDR3 length: 15 residues. This CDR3 is CASSIGLGSYNEQFF. The CDR3 DNA follows: TGTGCCAGTAGTATAGGTCTGGGGTCCTACAATGAGCAGTTCTTC.

V and J are TRBV5-1 and TRBJ2-3; 13 bases map to TRBD2. With 3 bases clipped from V and 0 bases from J, the junction kept 4 bases outside the gene matches. The V gene's germline CDR1 is SGHRS and CDR2 YFSETQ. The CDR3 runs to 17 residues. CDR3 nucleotide sequence: TGCGCCAGCAGCTCCGGACTAGCGGGAGCCAGCACAGATACGCAGTATTTT. Translation gives CASSSGLAGASTDTQYF.

This clone was detected once. This rearrangement joins TRBV6-5 to TRBJ1-1; perhaps TRBD1 as D (5 bases). V lost 6 bases, J lost 0 bases, and 11 bases lay in between. Germline V gene data show CDR1 as MNHEY and CDR2 as SVGAGI. The CDR3 loop spans 14 amino acids. DNA for the CDR3: TGTGCCAGCAGGGTCGGGGGGATGAACACTGAAGCTTTCTTT. Residues: CASRVGGMNTEAFF.

This clone was seen a single time. V and J are TRBV7-9 and TRBJ2-2; either TRBD1 or TRBD2 may supply D (5 bases each). CDR1 and CDR2 (germline): SEHNR, FQNEAQ (reference sequence). Trimming pared 5 bases from V and 5 bases from J, leaving 15 bases between. The CDR3 runs 15 residues. CDR3 in DNA: TGTGCCAGCAGCAAAGGGGAGTTGGGGACCGGGGAGCTGTTTTTT. Translation gives CASSKGELGTGELFF.

The genes are TRBV18 and TRBJ2-5; no clear D gene. Germline V gene data show CDR1 as KGHSH and CDR2 as LQKENI. The CDR3 has 11 amino acids. Trimming removed 3 bases from V and 5 bases from J, with 4 bases in between. For the CDR3, the DNA is TGTGCCAGCTCACCCGGGGAGACCCAGTACTTC. Amino acid sequence: CASSPGETQYF.

In this sample, this clone turned up a few times. The chain uses TRBV6-5 and TRBJ1-2; D is perhaps TRBD1 (6 bases). The CDR3 is 13 residues long. In germline, CDR1 is MNHEY, CDR2 SVGAGI. V lost 2 bases and J 5 bases, leaving 9 bases between the germline ends. Here the CDR3 reads CASSYPGAYGYTF. The CDR3 DNA reads as TGTGCCAGCAGTTACCCAGGGGCTTATGGCTACACCTTC.

The chain has TRBV5-1 and TRBJ2-5; TRBD1 or TRBD2 may be the D gene (5 bases each). Germline V gene data show CDR1 as SGHRS and CDR2 as YFSETQ. V was pared by 3 bases and J by 2 bases, with 14 bases between. This CDR3 region has 15 residues. The CDR3 protein is CASSSLRDAQETQYF. The CDR3, as DNA: TGCGCCAGCAGCTCCCTCCGGGACGCTCAAGAGACCCAGTACTTC. The whole variable domain, remainder taken from reference TRBV5-1 and TRBJ2-5, is KAGVTQTPRYLIKTRGQQVTLSCSPISGHRSVSWYQQTPGQGLQFLFEYFSETQRNKGNFPGRFSGRQFSNSRSEMNVSTLELGDSALYLCASSSLRDAQETQYFGPGTRLLVL.

CDR3 residues: CASSPSGTYEQYF. CDR3 coding DNA: TGTGCCAGCAGTCCTAGCGGGACCTACGAGCAGTACTTC. V usage is TRBV28 and J usage is TRBJ2-7; 9 positions agree with TRBD2. Germline V gives CDR1 MDHEN, CDR2 SYDVKM. Trimming took 5 bases from V and 2 from J; bases not matched to a gene: 1. The CDR3 has 13 amino acids.